The present T cell receptor beta chain was sequenced within a study of response to subunit inactivated influenza vaccine. TCRdb analysed the RT-PCR reads with MiXCR anew, one entry per CDR3 protein. This repertoire shows hundreds of thousands of distinct CDR3 sequences, around 13% found once; its top ten account for 6% to 9.5%. This clonotype was picked up a small number of times. Its antigen remains unidentified. The study's findings and limits: Authors suggested few new T cells are recruited by each seasonal influenza vaccination.

Material: PBMCs from blood, obtained around 15 days before vaccination. The receptor comes from a man in his forties or fifties who received an inactivated influenza vaccine.

In DNA form, the CDR3 reads TGTGCCAGCAGCTGGGGGGAGACCAATGAAGCTTTCTTT. Translation gives CASSWGETNEAFF. The rearrangement uses TRBV11-2 and TRBJ1-1; tentative D call: TRBD1 (5 bases). Germline-derived CDR1 and CDR2 are SGHAT and FQNNGV. This CDR3 spans 13 amino acids. V lost 4 bases, J lost 7 bases, and 13 bases lay in between.